Presented here are 8 T cell receptor beta chains from one specimen sequenced in a study of response to subunit inactivated influenza vaccine. TCRdb re-analysed the RT-PCR reads in MiXCR, keeping a single row per CDR3 protein. The sample consists of around 580,000 distinct CDR3 sequences, 10% to 15% of them appearing once. The sample here was PBMCs from blood, taken on the day of vaccination. These TCRs come from a man aged 45-65 years who received an inactivated influenza vaccine.

In its sample, this clonotype was seen a few times. The chain couples TRBV4-1 to TRBJ2-5; D possibly corresponds to TRBD2 (5 bases). The CDR3 is 15 residues long. Germline assignment: CDR1 MGHRA and CDR2 YSYEKL. V lost 0 bases and J 4 bases, leaving 12 bases between the germline ends. The CDR3 region has the DNA TGCGCCAGCAGCCAAGATCGGACCCGGGGAGAGACCCAGTACTTC. Amino acid sequence: CASSQDRTRGETQYF.

The chain combines TRBV5-1 with TRBJ2-7; possible D gene TRBD1, 5 bases. The V and J ends lost 3 bases and 2 bases respectively, with 15 bases between them. The CDR3 is 15 residues long. CDR1 SGHRS and CDR2 YFSETQ come from the germline V gene. This CDR3 is CASSSDTTSTYEQYF. The CDR3 DNA follows: TGCGCCAGCAGCTCGGACACTACTTCGACCTACGAGCAGTACTTC.

The sample holds many counts of this clonotype. The chain is built from TRBV27 and TRBJ1-5; D gene uncertain. The CDR3 length is 13 residues. Trimming shortened V by 2 bases and J by 6 bases, and 8 bases separated the two germline ends. CDR1 and CDR2 (germline): MNHEY, SMNVEV (reference sequence). This CDR3 is CASSLGEFQPQHF. CDR3 nucleotide sequence: TGTGCCAGCAGTTTAGGGGAGTTTCAGCCCCAGCATTTT.

A remark on this clonotype: Since a much larger clone is just one base distant, this may be a read error. V is TRBV12-3 or TRBV12-4 and J is TRBJ1-5, with D unresolved. The CDR3 sequence is 13 residues long. Trimming took 6 bases from V and 8 from J, leaving 14 bases between them. CDR3 sequence: CASSKTVLEPQHF. In DNA form, the CDR3 reads TGTGCCAGCAGCAAGACGGTTTTGGAGCCCCAGCATTTT.

The rearrangement joins TRBV20-1 to TRBJ2-3; TRBD2 agrees at 8 bases. Germline V gene data show CDR1 as DFQATT and CDR2 as SNEGSKA (reference sequence). The CDR3 sequence is 17 residues long. The V gene end was trimmed by 3 bases and the J gene end by 0 bases; junction bases not matched to a gene: 11. The DNA of the CDR3 is TGCAGTGCTAGCGGGGGGGGTTTTGCTTCTAGCACAGATACGCAGTATTTT. It codes for CSASGGGFASSTDTQYF.

V and J are TRBV5-1 and TRBJ2-1; 8 bases agree with TRBD1. The CDR3 covers 13 residues. V was clipped by 4 bases and J by 8 bases; unmatched bases: 5. Per the germline V gene, CDR1 is SGHRS and CDR2 is YFSETQ. CDR3 in DNA: TGCGCCAGCAGCGATGGACAGGGCTATGAGCAGTTCTTC. This translates into CASSDGQGYEQFF.

Many counts were recorded for this clonotype. The CDR3 region is CASSLWDLGVAGELFF. The CDR3 coding sequence is TGTGCCAGCAGCTTATGGGATCTAGGGGTGGCCGGGGAGCTGTTTTTT. The chain has TRBV11-2 and TRBJ2-2; D is possibly TRBD1 (5 bases). Germline V gene lookup returns CDR1 SGHAT and CDR2 FQNNGV. Trimming took off 2 bases at V and 6 bases at J, with 16 bases between the two ends. There are 16 residues in the CDR3.

The V call is TRBV6-1, the J call TRBJ2-2; D is unresolved. The V and J ends lost 10 bases and 7 bases respectively, with 16 bases between them. The CDR3 is 13 amino acids. Germline V gene sequence: CDR1 MNHNS, CDR2 SASEGT. The DNA of the CDR3 is TGTGCCATTGAGGTGGGCGCCGGCGGGGAGCTGTTTTTT. Translated: CAIEVGAGGELFF.